Sequencing of this T cell receptor beta chain was carried out in a study of blood T cell repertoires in COVID-19. Study as a whole: Samples of COVID-19 (acute and convalescent) were obtained from the United States, Italy and Spain. PBMCs, B-cell-depleted T cells, or T cells provided the cDNA or gDNA that made up the material.

The germline CDR1 and CDR2 sequences are SGHVS and FQNEAQ. V shed 0 bases and J shed 5 bases, with 16 bases lying between them. CDR3 length: 16 residues. TCRdb's copy holds only in-frame clones and misses some; the assay was immunoSEQ multiplex PCR. The data contain approximately 99,000 clones, just over 85% of them singletons. This TCR derives from a human donor in a cohort sampled during active COVID-19. Sequencing was carried out using peripheral blood. The V call is TRBV7-8, the J call TRBJ2-5; D perhaps matches TRBD2 (7 bases). CDR3 in amino acids: CASSLALGGQEETQYF. Written as DNA, the CDR3 is TGTGCCAGCAGCTTAGCGTTGGGGGGGCAGGAGGAGACCCAGTACTTC.